This T cell receptor beta chain was captured in a study of CD4 and CD8 cells across lung adenocarcinoma regions. TCRdb recomputed calls from the PCR reads with MiXCR, one row per CDR3 protein. The sample lists about 23,000 distinct CDR3 sequences, 52% occurring once. Samples came from patients with localized non-small cell lung adenocarcinoma. J gave up 0 bases and V 4 bases, and 9 bases lay outside the gene matches. The CDR3 runs to 17 residues. CDR1 is DFQATT, CDR2 SNEGSKA, per germline (reference sequence). The sequence came from a male donor with lung adenocarcinoma. The CD4 and CD8 labels of this study may be unreliable. The V gene is TRBV20-1, the J gene TRBJ2-6; 7 bases line up with TRBD2. The sequenced sample was CD4+ T cells from the center of a lung tumor. Written as DNA, the CDR3 is TGCAGTGCTAATCCGGGAGGACAAAGCTCTGGGGCCAACGTCCTGACTTTC. Translation: CSANPGGQSSGANVLTF.